This entry lists 5 T cell receptor beta chains sequenced from one sample in a study of cytomegalovirus exposure and HLA in healthy donors. It was with 60 Vbeta and 13 Jbeta primers that the PCR ran. Sequenced by immunoSEQ multiplex PCR; TCRdb stores in-frame clones only, minus some. The sample includes about 140,000 clones, about four fifths of them seen just once. The sequenced material came from PBMCs. These receptors were collected from a man in his forties or fifties in good health and CMV-seronegative.

This chain joins TRBV6-5 and TRBJ2-5; unclear D gene. V dropped 6 bases and J dropped 4 bases, with 15 bases sitting between them. This CDR3 has 14 residues. Germline V gives CDR1 MNHEY, CDR2 SVGAGI. In nucleotides, the CDR3 is TGTGCCAGCAGCAAAGAACGGGTAGGAGAGACCCAGTACTTC. It encodes CASSKERVGETQYF.

The CDR3 is CARSPRQDGQPQHF. The CDR3 coding sequence is TGTGCCAGAAGCCCGCGACAGGACGGTCAGCCCCAGCATTTT. This sequence joins TRBV5-3 and TRBJ1-5; a possible D gene is TRBD1 (6 bases). TRBV5-3 is an ORF, and what it does is uncertain. The CDR3 length is 14 residues. With 4 bases removed from V and 6 bases from J, the gap between germline ends came to 14 bases.

The J gene is TRBJ2-7, the V gene TRBV25-1, with no clear D. V was pared by 0 bases and J by 2 bases, with 11 bases between. The CDR3 runs to 15 residues. Germline CDR1 is MGHDK and CDR2 is SYGVNS. CDR3 sequence: CASSEYRDGAYEQYF. The CDR3 region has the DNA TGTGCCAGCAGTGAATATCGAGACGGAGCCTACGAGCAGTACTTC.

The chain combines TRBV15 with TRBJ2-3, with a tentative D call TRBD2 (5 bases). V was clipped by 7 bases and J by 1 base, with 9 bases between them. The CDR3 length is 13 residues. Germline V lookup: CDR1 LNHNV, CDR2 YYDKDF (reference sequence). For the CDR3, the DNA is TGTGCCACCACCCAACTAGGCACAGATACGCAGTATTTT. Translating it yields CATTQLGTDTQYF.

The chain joins TRBV2 to TRBJ1-1; D is unresolved. The CDR3 has 14 residues. The V end was cut by 4 bases, the J end by 2 bases, with 11 bases between. The germline gives CDR1 SNHLY, CDR2 FYNNEI. The CDR3 is CASSGRKTNTEAFF. The CDR3, as DNA: TGTGCCAGCAGTGGCCGCAAAACTAACACTGAAGCTTTCTTT.